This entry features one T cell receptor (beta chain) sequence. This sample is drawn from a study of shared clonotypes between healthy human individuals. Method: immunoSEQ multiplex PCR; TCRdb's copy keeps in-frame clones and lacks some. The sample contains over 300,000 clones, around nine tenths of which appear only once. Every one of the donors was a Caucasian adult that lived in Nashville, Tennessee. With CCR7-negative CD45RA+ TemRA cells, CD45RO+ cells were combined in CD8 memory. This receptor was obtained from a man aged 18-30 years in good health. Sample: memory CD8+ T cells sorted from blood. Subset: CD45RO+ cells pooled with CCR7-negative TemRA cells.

The CDR3, as DNA: TGTGCCAGCAGTTTATATGGGACAGTCTATGGCTACACCTTC. Its translation: CASSLYGTVYGYTF. The chain uses TRBV28 and TRBJ1-2; 7 bases are shared with TRBD1. The CDR3 runs to 14 residues. V lost 1 base to trimming and J lost 4 bases; unmatched junction nucleotides: 3. The germline V gene encodes CDR1 MDHEN and CDR2 SYDVKM.